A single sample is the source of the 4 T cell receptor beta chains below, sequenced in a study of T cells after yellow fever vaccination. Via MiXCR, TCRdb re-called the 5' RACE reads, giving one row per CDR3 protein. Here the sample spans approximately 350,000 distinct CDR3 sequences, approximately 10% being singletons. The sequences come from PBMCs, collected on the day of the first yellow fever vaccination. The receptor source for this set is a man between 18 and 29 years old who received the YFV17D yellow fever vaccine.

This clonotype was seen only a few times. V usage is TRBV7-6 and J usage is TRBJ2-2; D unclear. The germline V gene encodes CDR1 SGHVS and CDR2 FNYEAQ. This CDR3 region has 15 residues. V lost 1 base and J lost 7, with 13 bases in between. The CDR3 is CASSLGHTPGGELFF. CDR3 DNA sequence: TGTGCCAGCAGCTTAGGGCACACCCCGGGCGGGGAGCTGTTTTTT.

The CDR3: CASSPQGYGANVLTF. The CDR3 DNA sequence: TGTGCCAGCAGCCCACAGGGGTACGGGGCCAACGTCCTGACTTTC. The chain couples TRBV7-7 to TRBJ2-6; 7 nucleotides agree with TRBD1. Germline V gives CDR1 SSHAT, CDR2 FNYEAQ (reference sequence). The CDR3 spans 15 residues. Losses at the gene ends were 5 bases for V and 4 bases for J; bases not matched to a gene: 5. The variable domain in full, completed from reference TRBV7-7 and TRBJ2-6, reads GAGVSQSPRYKVTKRGQDVTLRCDPISSHATLYWYQQALGQGPEFLTYFNYEAQPDKSGLPSDRFSAERPEGSISTLTIQRTEQRDSAMYRCASSPQGYGANVLTFGAGSRLTVL.

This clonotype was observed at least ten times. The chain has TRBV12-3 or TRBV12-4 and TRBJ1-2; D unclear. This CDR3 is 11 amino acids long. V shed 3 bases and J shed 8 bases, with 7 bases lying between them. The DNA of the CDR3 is TGTGCCAGCAGTTTTGGCGAGGGCTACACCTTC. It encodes CASSFGEGYTF.

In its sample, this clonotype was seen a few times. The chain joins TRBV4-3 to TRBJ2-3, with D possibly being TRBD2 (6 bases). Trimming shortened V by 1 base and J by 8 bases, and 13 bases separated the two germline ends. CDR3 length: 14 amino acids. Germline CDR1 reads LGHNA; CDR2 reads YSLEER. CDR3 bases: TGCGCCAGCAGCCAAGCTAGCGCTGTGGCTACGCAGTATTTT. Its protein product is CASSQASAVATQYF.